One sample yielded the 21 T cell receptor beta chains listed below, sequenced in a study of T cells in localized non-small cell lung cancer. The repertoire was sequenced with immunoSEQ multiplex PCR; TCRdb's copy has only in-frame clones and lacks some. The profile covers about 76,000 clones, with 70% to 85% appearing a single time and 1.3% taken by the ten largest. The source material was peripheral blood, sampled before any cancer treatment. The receptors originated from a female donor of 60 years or more with stage I lung adenocarcinoma.

V and J are TRBV10-1 and TRBJ1-5, with a tentative D call TRBD1 (5 bases). This CDR3 is 14 amino acids long. The V end was cut by 4 bases, the J end by 4 bases, with 11 bases between. Germline assignment: CDR1 WNHNN and CDR2 SYGVQD (reference sequence). CDR3 nucleotide sequence: TGCGCCAGCAGTGCTAGACAGAAAAATCAGCCCCAGCATTTT. Residues: CASSARQKNQPQHF.

The chain carries TRBV7-9 and TRBJ2-5; D is tentatively TRBD1 or TRBD2 (5 bases each). Per germline, CDR1 SEHNR and CDR2 FQNEAQ (reference sequence). Trimming took 8 bases from V and 3 from J, leaving 13 bases between them. The CDR3 is 13 residues long. CDR3 nucleotides: TGTGCCAGCTTCCACGGGGCGGAAGAGACCCAGTACTTC. This translates into CASFHGAEETQYF.

The chain carries TRBV29-1 and TRBJ2-3; TRBD2 matches at 8 bases. Germline-derived CDR1 and CDR2 are SQVTM and ANQGSEA. The CDR3 is 13 residues long. V was clipped by 5 bases and J by 3 bases; unmatched bases: 4. The chain's CDR3 is CSVSSGSTDTQYF. CDR3 in DNA: TGCAGCGTTTCCAGCGGGAGTACAGATACGCAGTATTTT.

In its sample, this clone was seen once. This chain uses TRBV2 with TRBJ1-5, with 10 positions matching TRBD1. The CDR3 has 15 amino acids. CDR1 and CDR2 from the germline V gene are SNHLY and FYNNEI. With V trimmed by 8 bases and J by 2 bases, 6 bases remained unmatched. In DNA, the CDR3 is TGTGCCAGCCGTTCCGGGACAGGGGGCAATCAGCCCCAGCATTTT. The encoded protein is CASRSGTGGNQPQHF.

This chain joins TRBV10-2 and TRBJ2-1, with D perhaps matching TRBD2 (5 bases). Trimming cost V 6 bases and J 0 bases, with 15 bases left between them. The CDR3 has 16 amino acids. Germline lookup yields CDR1 WSHSY and CDR2 SAAADI. CDR3 bases: TGCGCCAGCAGACACCCCCACGGAGGCTCCTACAATGAGCAGTTCTTC. It encodes CASRHPHGGSYNEQFF.

The V call is TRBV25-1, the J call TRBJ2-2, with D uncertain. Trimming shortened V by 6 bases and J by 7 bases, and 9 bases separated the two germline ends. The germline V gene encodes CDR1 MGHDK and CDR2 SYGVNS. The CDR3 is made up of 12 amino acids. CDR3 nucleotides: TGTGCCAGCAGGGCAGGTATCGGGGAGCTGTTTTTT. Protein product: CASRAGIGELFF.

The gene calls are TRBV18 and TRBJ1-3; 9 bases match TRBD1. The CDR3 is 19 amino acids. Germline V gene data show CDR1 as KGHSH and CDR2 as LQKENI. V trimming: 3 bases; J trimming: 0 bases; junction bases outside the gene matches: 12. CDR3 nucleotides: TGTGCCAGCTCACCCACCGGGACAGGGCTCTTAAGCTCTGGAAACACCATATATTTT. Translation gives CASSPTGTGLLSSGNTIYF.

The chain uses TRBV11-3 and TRBJ1-2, with 8 bases aligning to TRBD1. The CDR3 contains 13 residues. Germline CDR1 and CDR2: SGHNT and YENEEA. After removal of 5 bases from V and 7 bases from J, the junction contained 6 bases not matched to a gene. The CDR3 region is CASSQDREGGYTF. The CDR3 nucleotides read TGTGCCAGCAGCCAGGACAGGGAAGGTGGCTACACCTTC.

Written as DNA, the CDR3 is TGTGCCAGCAGCCCTAGCGGGAGTGGGTACGAGCAGTACTTC. Protein sequence: CASSPSGSGYEQYF. The chain joins TRBV5-4 to TRBJ2-7, with 10 bases identical to TRBD2. In germline, CDR1 is SGHNT, CDR2 YYREEE (reference sequence). The trim removed 4 bases at V and 4 bases at J, leaving 5 bases unmatched. The CDR3 contains 14 residues.

The chain couples TRBV7-2 to TRBJ1-2; D unresolved. The V end was cut by 1 base, the J end by 4 bases, with 16 bases between. CDR1 is SGHTA, CDR2 FQGNSA, per germline. This CDR3 comprises 16 residues. As DNA, the CDR3 is TGTGCCAGCAGCTTAGGGGATTCTTACCTGGGCTATGGCTACACCTTC. Protein product: CASSLGDSYLGYGYTF.

The genes are TRBV7-9 and TRBJ2-1; D is unclear. V lost 1 base, J lost 7 bases, and 11 bases lay in between. The germline gives CDR1 SEHNR, CDR2 FQNEAQ (reference sequence). The CDR3 has 14 amino acids. The CDR3 DNA reads TGTGCCAGCAGCTTAGGGCTGGGGAATAATGAGCAGTTCTTC. Its protein is CASSLGLGNNEQFF. The whole variable domain, remainder taken from reference TRBV7-9 and TRBJ2-1, is DTGVSQNPRHKITKRGQNVTFRCDPISEHNRLYWYRQTLGQGPEFLTYFQNEAQLEKSRLLSDRFSAERPKGSFSTLEIQRTEQGDSAMYLCASSLGLGNNEQFFGPGTRLTVL.

This chain connects TRBV7-3 to TRBJ2-3, with TRBD2 matching over 9 bases. Germline assignment: CDR1 SGHTA and CDR2 FQGTGA. V shed 9 bases, J shed 5 bases, and the junction held 9 bases outside the gene matches. The CDR3 is made up of 14 amino acids. The CDR3 nucleotides read TGTGCCAGTAGCGGGGGAAACCGGGAAGATACGCAGTATTTT. Translation gives CASSGGNREDTQYF.

The V and J genes are TRBV27 and TRBJ1-6; D possibly corresponds to TRBD1 (5 bases). The CDR3 is 14 amino acids. Germline CDR1 reads MNHEY; CDR2 reads SMNVEV (reference sequence). V was pared by 2 bases and J by 11 bases, with 13 bases between. The CDR3 spells CASSLIGTRAPLHF. The DNA of the CDR3 is TGTGCCAGCAGTTTAATAGGGACCAGAGCACCCCTCCACTTT.

This clone was seen a handful of times. The J gene is TRBJ2-7, the V gene TRBV7-2; D may match TRBD1 or TRBD2 (5 bases each). Germline CDR1 SGHTA, CDR2 FQGNSA. The CDR3 contains 16 residues. The ends were cut back, 1 base at V and 0 bases at J, with 13 bases in the middle. CDR3 bases: TGTGCCAGCAGCTTAGTAGAGGGGCTGAGCTCCTACGAGCAGTACTTC. Amino acid sequence: CASSLVEGLSSYEQYF.

The chain recombines TRBV7-3 with TRBJ1-3; tentatively, D is TRBD1 (5 bases). V was clipped by 2 bases and J by 0 bases, with 8 bases between them. CDR1 is SGHTA and CDR2 is FQGTGA in the germline V gene. The CDR3 totals 15 residues. As DNA, the CDR3 is TGTGCCAGCAGCTTAGGGGCCGACTCTGGAAACACCATATATTTT. Encoded protein: CASSLGADSGNTIYF.

The rearrangement links TRBV10-3 to TRBJ2-5; the D gene is possibly TRBD1 (5 bases). This CDR3 region has 14 residues. Trimming took off 2 bases at V and 6 bases at J, with 13 bases between the two ends. Germline CDR1 reads ENHRY; CDR2 reads SYGVKD. The DNA for the CDR3 is TGTGCCATCAGTGAGACACAGGCGCAGAAGACCCAGTACTTC. It is translated as CAISETQAQKTQYF.

This clone was counted a few times. Other DNA sequences in this specimen translate into the identical CDR3. The chain has TRBV5-1 and TRBJ2-5, with D unclear. Germline CDR1 reads SGHRS; CDR2 reads YFSETQ. V gave up 0 bases and J gave up 4 bases, with 4 bases separating them. The CDR3 consists of 12 residues. CDR3 sequence: CASSLAGETQYF. The CDR3 region has the DNA TGCGCCAGCAGCTTGGCTGGAGAGACCCAGTACTTC.

This clone was seen only once. The chain has TRBV12-2 and TRBJ2-7; the D segment call TRBD2 is taken from the table without a DNA check. TRBV12-2 corresponds to a pseudogene. The CDR3 is made up of 17 amino acids. The CDR3 reads CASRTHIKREGAYEQYF. CDR3 DNA: TGTGCAAGTCGCACGCATATAAAGCGGGAGGGGGCCTACGAGCAGTACTTC.

V usage is TRBV5-6 and J usage is TRBJ2-7, with 9 positions matching TRBD2. J gave up 3 bases and V 4 bases, and 11 bases lay outside the gene matches. The CDR3 contains 16 residues. Looked up from germline, CDR1 is SGHDT and CDR2 is YYEEEE. The DNA for the CDR3 is TGTGCCAGCAGCCTCGCCATAGCGGGAGTCGGCTACGAGCAGTACTTC. This sequence encodes CASSLAIAGVGYEQYF.

The gene calls are TRBV28 and TRBJ2-5; D is uncertain. Trimming pared 2 bases from V and 4 bases from J, leaving 8 bases between. CDR1 is MDHEN and CDR2 is SYDVKM in the germline V gene. The CDR3 covers 13 residues. The CDR3 coding sequence is TGTGCCAGCAGTTTAGTATTTGGAGAGACCCAGTACTTC. Translating it yields CASSLVFGETQYF.

The chain is built from TRBV19 and TRBJ2-3; 7 bases are a match to TRBD2. The CDR3 extends over 14 amino acids. Germline assignment: CDR1 LNHDA and CDR2 SQIVND (reference sequence). The trim removed 9 bases at V and 0 bases at J, leaving 6 bases unmatched. CDR3 region: CASKLAESTDTQYF. Written as DNA, the CDR3 is TGTGCCAGCAAGCTAGCGGAAAGCACAGATACGCAGTATTTT.